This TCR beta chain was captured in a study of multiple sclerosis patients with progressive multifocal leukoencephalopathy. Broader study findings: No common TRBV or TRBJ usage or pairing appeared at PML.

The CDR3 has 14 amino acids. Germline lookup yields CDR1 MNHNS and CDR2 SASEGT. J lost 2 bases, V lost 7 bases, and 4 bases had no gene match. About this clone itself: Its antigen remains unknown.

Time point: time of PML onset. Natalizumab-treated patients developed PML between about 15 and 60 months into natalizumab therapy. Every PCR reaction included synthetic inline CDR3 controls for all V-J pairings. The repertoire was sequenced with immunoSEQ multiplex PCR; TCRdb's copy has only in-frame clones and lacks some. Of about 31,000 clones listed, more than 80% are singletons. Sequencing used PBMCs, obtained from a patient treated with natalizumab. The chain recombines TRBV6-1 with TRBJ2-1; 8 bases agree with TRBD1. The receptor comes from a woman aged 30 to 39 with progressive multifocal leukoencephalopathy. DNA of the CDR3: TGTGCCAGCACACCGGGACAGGCCTACAATGAGCAGTTCTTC. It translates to CASTPGQAYNEQFF.